Given below is one T cell receptor (beta chain) in context. The sample belongs to a study of OX40 agonist ivuxolimab in advanced cancers. About the study: The treatment was a fully human IgG2 OX40 agonist, ivuxolimab. Two cutaneous melanoma patients and one hepatocellular carcinoma patient, three in all, had partial responses. Prior therapy, whether anti-PD-1, anti-PD-L1 or anti-CTLA-4, was allowed, and 30% to 40% had some.

The CDR3 extends over 15 amino acids. V lost 7 bases to trimming and J lost 1 base; unmatched junction nucleotides: 9. Germline CDR1 reads SGHTA; CDR2 reads FQGNSA. Some clones are missing from TCRdb's copy, which holds only in-frame ones; the method was immunoSEQ multiplex PCR. The sample contains almost 85,000 clones, about 88% of which appear only once. This receptor was taken from an adult with an advanced solid tumor such as melanoma, head and neck, liver or kidney cancer. Sequencing used CD4+ or CD8+ T cells sorted from blood, obtained in a trial of the OX40 agonist ivuxolimab. The chain has TRBV7-2 and TRBJ2-7, with 8 nucleotides matching TRBD2. The CDR3 sequence is CASTPYGGGSYEQYF. The CDR3 DNA sequence: TGTGCCAGCACCCCGTACGGCGGGGGGTCCTACGAGCAGTACTTC.